The source of this T cell receptor (beta chain) is a study of blood T cell repertoires in COVID-19. The method was immunoSEQ multiplex PCR; TCRdb's version includes in-frame clones alone and lacks a portion of them. The table has 90,000 to 150,000 clones, approximately 90% seen once. This CDR3 region has 15 residues. V was clipped by 1 base and J by 7 bases; unmatched bases: 1. CDR1 and CDR2 (germline): LNHDA, SQIVND (reference sequence). This receptor was taken from a man in his 70s with active or convalescent COVID-19. This sequence joins TRBV19 and TRBJ2-1; 13 positions agree with TRBD2. The material sequenced was peripheral blood. In DNA, the CDR3 is TGTGCCAGTAGTATAGGGACTAGCGGGAGAAATGAGCAGTTCTTC. It encodes CASSIGTSGRNEQFF. Variable domain in full (rest from reference TRBV19 and TRBJ2-1): DGGITQSPKYLFRKEGQNVTLSCEQNLNHDAMYWYRQDPGQGLRLIYYSQIVNDFQKGDIAEGYSVSREKKESFPLTVTSAQKNPTAFYLCASSIGTSGRNEQFFGPGTRLTVL.